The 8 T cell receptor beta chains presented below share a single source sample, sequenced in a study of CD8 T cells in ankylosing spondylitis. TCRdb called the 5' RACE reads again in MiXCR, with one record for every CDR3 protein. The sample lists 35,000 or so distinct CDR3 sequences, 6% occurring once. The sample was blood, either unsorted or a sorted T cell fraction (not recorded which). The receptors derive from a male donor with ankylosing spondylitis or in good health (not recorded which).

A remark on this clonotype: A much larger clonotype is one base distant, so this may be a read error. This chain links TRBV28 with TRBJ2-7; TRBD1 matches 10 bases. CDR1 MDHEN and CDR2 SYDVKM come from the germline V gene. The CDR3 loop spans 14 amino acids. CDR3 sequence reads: CVSSPGQGTYEQYF. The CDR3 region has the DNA TGTGTCAGCAGCCCGGGACAGGGGACCTACGAGCAGTACTTC. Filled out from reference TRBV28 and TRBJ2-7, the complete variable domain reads DVKVTQSSRYLVKRTGEKVFLECVQDMDHENMFWYRQDPGLGLRLIYFSYDVKMKEKGDIPEGYSVSREKKERFSLILESASTNQTSMYLCVSSPGQGTYEQYFGPGTRLTVT.

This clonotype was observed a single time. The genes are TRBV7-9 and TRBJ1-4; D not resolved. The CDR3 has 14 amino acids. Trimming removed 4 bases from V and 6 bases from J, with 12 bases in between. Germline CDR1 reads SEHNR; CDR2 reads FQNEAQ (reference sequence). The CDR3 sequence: CASSSSTGYEKLFF. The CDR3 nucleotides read TGTGCCAGCAGCTCCTCGACGGGGTATGAAAAACTGTTTTTT.

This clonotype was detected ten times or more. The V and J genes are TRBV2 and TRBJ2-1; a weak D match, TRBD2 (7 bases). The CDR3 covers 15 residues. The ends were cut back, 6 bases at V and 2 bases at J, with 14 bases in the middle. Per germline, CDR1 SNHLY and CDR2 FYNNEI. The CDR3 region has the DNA TGTGCCAGCAGACAAGGGGGGGCCCCCTACAATGAGCAGTTCTTC. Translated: CASRQGGAPYNEQFF. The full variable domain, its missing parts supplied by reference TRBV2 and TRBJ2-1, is EPEVTQTPSHQVTQMGQEVILRCVPISNHLYFYWYRQILGQKVEFLVSFYNNEISEKSEIFDDQFSVERPDGSNFTLKIRSTKLEDSAMYFCASRQGGAPYNEQFFGPGTRLTVL.

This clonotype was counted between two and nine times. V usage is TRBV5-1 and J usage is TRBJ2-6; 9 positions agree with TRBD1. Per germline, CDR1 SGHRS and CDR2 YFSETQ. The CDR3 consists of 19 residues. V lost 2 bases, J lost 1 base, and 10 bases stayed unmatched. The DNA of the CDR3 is TGCGCCAGCAGCTTTAGGGGACAGGGTTTTCTATCTGGGGCCAACGTCCTGACTTTC. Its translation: CASSFRGQGFLSGANVLTF. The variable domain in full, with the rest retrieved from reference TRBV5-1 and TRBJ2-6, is KAGVTQTPRYLIKTRGQQVTLSCSPISGHRSVSWYQQTPGQGLQFLFEYFSETQRNKGNFPGRFSGRQFSNSRSEMNVSTLELGDSALYLCASSFRGQGFLSGANVLTFGAGSRLTVL.

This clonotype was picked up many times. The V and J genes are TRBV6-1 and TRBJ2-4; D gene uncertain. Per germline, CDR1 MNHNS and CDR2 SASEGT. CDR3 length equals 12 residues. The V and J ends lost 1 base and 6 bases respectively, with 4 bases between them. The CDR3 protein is CASSEGSNIQYF. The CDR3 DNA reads TGTGCCAGCAGTGAAGGGTCAAACATTCAGTACTTC.

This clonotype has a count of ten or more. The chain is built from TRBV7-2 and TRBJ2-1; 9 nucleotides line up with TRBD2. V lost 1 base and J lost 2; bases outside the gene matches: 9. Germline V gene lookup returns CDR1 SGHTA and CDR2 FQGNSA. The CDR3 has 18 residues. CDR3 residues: CASSLGSGWTSAYNEQFF. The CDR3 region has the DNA TGTGCCAGCAGCTTAGGCTCAGGTTGGACTAGCGCCTACAATGAGCAGTTCTTC.

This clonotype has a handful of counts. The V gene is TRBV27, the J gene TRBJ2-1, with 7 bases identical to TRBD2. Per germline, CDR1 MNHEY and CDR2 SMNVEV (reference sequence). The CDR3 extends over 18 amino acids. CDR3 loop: CTFSLFPPGGPSYNEQFF. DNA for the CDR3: TGTACCTTCAGTTTATTCCCTCCGGGAGGCCCCTCCTACAATGAGCAGTTCTTC.

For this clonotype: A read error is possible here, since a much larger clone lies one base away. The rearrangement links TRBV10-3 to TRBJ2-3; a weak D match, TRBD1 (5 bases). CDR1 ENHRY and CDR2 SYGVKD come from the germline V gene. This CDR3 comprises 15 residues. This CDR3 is CAASQGSSHTGTQYF. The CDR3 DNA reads TGTGCCGCGTCGCAGGGTTCGTCTCACACAGGTACGCAGTATTTT.